Included here is one T cell receptor beta chain sequence, with context. The antigen remains unidentified. Time point described: neoterminal ileum biopsy at postoperative endoscopy, about 6 months after surgery. Data came from immunoSEQ multiplex PCR; TCRdb stores just in-frame clones and leaves some out. Among about 62,000 clones, roughly nine tenths were seen once, and the ten largest hold roughly 2%. The sample originates from a study of T cell repertoires in ileal Crohn's disease. Study outcomes and limitations: Active smokers at surgery had more clonal expansions than non-smokers.

Deletions cut 4 bases from V and 7 bases from J, with 17 bases between. Per germline, CDR1 SGHKS and CDR2 YYEKEE (reference sequence). CDR3 length: 14 amino acids. V is TRBV5-5 and J is TRBJ1-1; no reliable D call. Sequences were obtained from ileal tissue. The TCR originated in an adult with Crohn's disease. CDR3: CASSRGQTDYEAFF. For the CDR3, the DNA is TGTGCCAGCAGCCGAGGTCAGACGGACTATGAAGCTTTCTTT.